A selection of T cell receptor beta chains follows, all from one sample in a study of liver allograft versus peripheral blood T cells. TCRdb reanalysed the reads using MiXCR and keeps one entry per CDR3 protein. The sample gives 3,000 to 4,000 distinct CDR3 sequences, about a fifth of which show up once; under 6% is in the top ten. These receptors all come from a human patient who had a liver transplant. Some of the T cells may derive from the graft donor. The CDR3 runs from the conserved cysteine through the conserved F or W. D genes are given only for firm matches. Part of the rows lack a size; the others show once, few, many or a class for expanded clones.

medium-sized	.	TRBJ2-1	TRBV20-1	CSAMDGRTYNEQFF	TGCAGTGCTATGGACGGGCGCACTTACAATGAGCAGTTCTTC
medium-sized	.	TRBJ2-7	TRBV13	CASSFLGYEQYF	TGTGCCAGCAGCTTTCTGGGATACGAGCAGTACTTC
medium-sized	.	TRBJ1-4	TRBV20-1	CSAREGLSNEKLFF	TGCAGTGCTAGGGAGGGGCTTTCTAATGAAAAACTGTTTTTT
medium-sized	TRBD1	TRBJ1-4	TRBV3-1	CASSTWTGGDEKLFF	TGTGCCAGCAGCACCTGGACAGGGGGGGATGAAAAACTGTTTTTT
medium-sized	TRBD1	TRBJ1-2	TRBV20-1	CSASPGPGQGNYGYTF	TGCAGTGCTAGTCCTGGCCCTGGACAGGGAAACTATGGCTACACCTTC
medium-sized	TRBD1	TRBJ1-2	TRBV20-1	CSARKTGGGGYTF	TGCAGTGCTAGAAAGACAGGGGGCGGTGGCTACACCTTC
medium-sized	.	TRBJ1-4	TRBV15	CATSSAWGTNEKLFF	TGTGCCACCAGCAGTGCCTGGGGGACTAATGAAAAACTGTTTTTT
.	.	TRBJ1-1	TRBV12-3/TRBV12-4	CASSPGGRAAFF	TGTGCCAGCTCCCCGGGGGGCAGGGCCGCTTTCTTT
.	.	TRBJ2-7	TRBV2	CASIRQKGVGSYEQYF	TGTGCCAGCATACGCCAGAAAGGAGTAGGGTCCTACGAGCAGTACTTC